The 22 T cell receptor beta chains listed next were all sequenced from one sample in a study of blood T cell repertoires in COVID-19. Sequencing used immunoSEQ multiplex PCR; TCRdb keeps in-frame clones, though not all of them. The table has some 90,000 clones, roughly 85% seen once; the top ten hold about an eighth. The specimen sequenced was peripheral blood. These receptors were collected from a human donor in a cohort sampled during active COVID-19.

V and J are TRBV9 and TRBJ2-7; 7 nucleotides agree with TRBD1. Germline CDR1 reads SGDLS; CDR2 reads YYNGEE. Trimming cost V 2 bases and J 6 bases; bases outside gene matches: 14. This CDR3 is 16 amino acids long. CDR3 loop: CASSVTEGALQGEQYF. The CDR3 bases are TGTGCCAGCAGCGTCACAGAGGGGGCCCTCCAGGGCGAGCAGTACTTC.

The chain recombines TRBV3-1 (or the pseudogene TRBV3-2) with TRBJ2-7, with D perhaps TRBD1 (5 bases). The CDR3 totals 14 residues. The germline V gene encodes CDR1 LGHDT and CDR2 YNNKEL (reference sequence). The V and J ends lost 1 base and 2 bases respectively, with 9 bases between them. CDR3 amino acids: CASSQGGRAYEQYF. In nucleotides, the CDR3 is TGTGCCAGCAGCCAAGGGGGCAGGGCCTACGAGCAGTACTTC.

Notes on this clone: The junction departs from germline at one end; a sequencing error may be responsible. The chain uses TRBV7-2 and TRBJ2-7; D unresolved. This CDR3 has 13 residues. Looked up from germline, CDR1 is SGHTA and CDR2 is FQGNSA. This CDR3 reads CASSLGAVNDQYF. In DNA, the CDR3 is TGTGCCAGCAGCTTAGGCGCGGTGAACGACCAGTACTTC.

This clone has only a few counts. The chain employs TRBV5-8 and TRBJ2-1; no definite D call. Trimming left V 1 base short and J 3 bases short, with 8 bases between. The germline V gene encodes CDR1 SGHTS and CDR2 YDEGEE. The CDR3 sequence is 14 residues long. The CDR3 sequence is CASSLRRNYNEQFF. The CDR3 DNA is TGTGCCAGCAGCTTGCGGAGAAACTACAATGAGCAGTTCTTC.

This clone came up once. The rearrangement joins TRBV28 to TRBJ1-5; 10 bases are shared with TRBD1. This CDR3 is 15 amino acids long. J lost 3 bases, V lost 7 bases, and 6 bases had no gene match. CDR1 is MDHEN, CDR2 SYDVKM, per germline. The CDR3: CASNTGQGNNQPQHF. CDR3 nucleotide sequence: TGTGCCAGCAACACGGGACAGGGGAACAATCAGCCCCAGCATTTT. The variable domain in full, completed from reference TRBV28 and TRBJ1-5, reads DVKVTQSSRYLVKRTGEKVFLECVQDMDHENMFWYRQDPGLGLRLIYFSYDVKMKEKGDIPEGYSVSREKKERFSLILESASTNQTSMYLCASNTGQGNNQPQHFGDGTRLSIL.

This clone was picked up a small number of times. The chain has TRBV4-2 and TRBJ2-7; D is uncertain. Between the trimmed V and J ends, which lost 1 base and 2 bases, there was a span of 12 bases. There are 15 residues in the CDR3. Germline assignment: CDR1 LGHNA and CDR2 YNFKEQ. CDR3 sequence (DNA): TGTGCCAGCAGCCAAGGGCAGGTTTTCCCCTACGAGCAGTACTTC. It yields the protein CASSQGQVFPYEQYF.

The chain recombines TRBV28 with TRBJ2-7, with D possibly matching TRBD2 (6 bases). Germline CDR1 is MDHEN and CDR2 is SYDVKM. The CDR3 consists of 12 residues. V was pared by 11 bases and J by 2 bases, with 13 bases between. The CDR3 bases are TGTGCCTGCCGGGGGAGTCCCTACGAGCAGTACTTC. Its translation: CACRGSPYEQYF.

The J gene is TRBJ1-1, the V gene TRBV6-6; the D is unclear. The CDR3 runs 14 residues. The germline gives CDR1 MNHNY, CDR2 SVGAGI (reference sequence). V was clipped by 0 bases and J by 0 bases, with 5 bases between them. CDR3 in DNA: TGTGCCAGCAGTTACTCTACACTGAACACTGAAGCTTTCTTT. Amino acids: CASSYSTLNTEAFF.

V is TRBV4-1 and J is TRBJ1-1, with 8 bases aligning to TRBD1. There are 16 residues in the CDR3. Germline CDR1 and CDR2: MGHRA and YSYEKL. The V and J ends lost 4 bases and 3 bases, in that order; junction bases with no gene match: 10. In nucleotides, the CDR3 is TGCGCCAGCAGCCCCTGGGCAGGGGGCTTTTACACTGAAGCTTTCTTT. It encodes CASSPWAGGFYTEAFF.

The chain recombines TRBV7-2 with TRBJ2-3; TRBD2 matches 9 bases. The CDR3 loop spans 15 amino acids. CDR1 SGHTA and CDR2 FQGNSA come from the germline V gene. V was clipped by 4 bases and J by 5 bases; unmatched bases: 7. Here the CDR3 reads CASSSTSGGRDTQYF. CDR3 nucleotides: TGTGCCAGCAGCTCCACAAGCGGGGGGCGAGATACGCAGTATTTT.

V is TRBV11-2 and J is TRBJ2-5, with 7 bases identical to TRBD2. V lost 5 bases to trimming and J lost 7 bases; unmatched junction nucleotides: 4. The CDR3 runs to 12 residues. Germline assignment: CDR1 SGHAT and CDR2 FQNNGV. The CDR3, as DNA: TGTGCCAGCAGCGGCGGGGGAGGGACCCAGTACTTC. Translation gives CASSGGGGTQYF.

The genes are TRBV27 and TRBJ2-1; D unclear. The germline gives CDR1 MNHEY, CDR2 SMNVEV (reference sequence). Trimming took 3 bases from V and 9 from J, leaving 12 bases between them. The CDR3 has 13 amino acids. In DNA form, the CDR3 reads TGTGCCAGCAGTTTTCGTCTTGACACTGAGCAGTTCTTC. It translates to CASSFRLDTEQFF.

This chain links TRBV5-1 with TRBJ2-1; TRBD1 matches at 9 bases. The ends lost 2 bases at V and 7 bases at J; junction bases unmatched: 10. The length of the CDR3 is 16 residues. CDR1 and CDR2 (germline): SGHRS, YFSETQ. The CDR3 reads CASSLEPGTGFNEQFF. For the CDR3, the DNA is TGCGCCAGCAGCTTAGAACCCGGGACAGGGTTTAATGAGCAGTTCTTC.

The chain employs TRBV18 and TRBJ1-3; D gene ambiguous. The V end lost 3 bases, the J end lost 2 bases, and 5 bases lay between the germline ends. Germline CDR1 is KGHSH and CDR2 is LQKENI. The CDR3 has 13 residues. The DNA for the CDR3 is TGTGCCAGCTCACCGGGAGCTGGAAACACCATATATTTT. Its protein product is CASSPGAGNTIYF.

This chain connects TRBV28 to TRBJ1-1; D is unresolved. CDR3 length: 12 amino acids. The V end lost 3 bases, the J end lost 9 bases, and 11 bases lay between the germline ends. The V gene's germline CDR1 is MDHEN and CDR2 SYDVKM. This CDR3 is CASSFNGRKAFF. The CDR3 DNA reads as TGTGCCAGCAGTTTTAATGGGAGGAAAGCTTTCTTT.

This clone was seen more than once but under ten times. The chain is built from TRBV6-5 and TRBJ1-5, with D tentatively TRBD1 (5 bases). This CDR3 region has 13 residues. V was pared by 6 bases and J by 7 bases, with 13 bases between. The germline V gene encodes CDR1 MNHEY and CDR2 SVGAGI. The CDR3 DNA reads TGTGCCAGCAGCATAAACCGGGGGCAGCCCCAGCATTTT. Its translation: CASSINRGQPQHF.

J is TRBJ2-7 and V is TRBV10-1, with D tentatively TRBD2 (6 bases). This CDR3 comprises 17 residues. CDR1 is WNHNN and CDR2 is SYGVQD in the germline V gene (reference sequence). Trimming stripped 4 bases from V and 5 bases from J, with 24 bases between. In DNA form, the CDR3 reads TGCGCCAGCAGTGCATTTTCACGTATTGCGGGGCCAGACGAGCAGTACTTC. Translated, it gives CASSAFSRIAGPDEQYF.

The rearrangement joins TRBV6-6 to TRBJ1-6, with 8 bases lining up with TRBD1. The CDR3 consists of 15 residues. The germline gives CDR1 MNHNY, CDR2 SVGAGI (reference sequence). J was trimmed by 10 bases and V by 5 bases; bases with no gene match: 10. As DNA, the CDR3 is TGTGCCAGCAGTACAAACGACAGGGGCCACTCACCCCTCCACTTT. It is translated as CASSTNDRGHSPLHF.

This chain connects TRBV5-5 to TRBJ2-3; possible D gene TRBD2, 6 bases. Deletions cut 1 base from V and 0 bases from J, with 12 bases between. This CDR3 is built from 16 residues. From germline, CDR1 is SGHKS and CDR2 YYEKEE (reference sequence). This CDR3 reads CASSLWIGTSTDTQYF. Written as DNA, the CDR3 is TGTGCCAGCAGCTTGTGGATCGGGACTAGCACAGATACGCAGTATTTT. Complete variable domain (other parts from reference TRBV5-5 and TRBJ2-3): DAGVTQSPTHLIKTRGQQVTLRCSPISGHKSVSWYQQVLGQGPQFIFQYYEKEERGRGNFPDRFSARQFPNYSSELNVNALLLGDSALYLCASSLWIGTSTDTQYFGPGTRLTVL.

The CDR3 nucleotides read TGTGCCAGCAGCCCTCGAGTAGGACAGGGGGCCTACGAGCAGTACTTC. It translates to CASSPRVGQGAYEQYF. J is TRBJ2-7 and V is TRBV9; 10 nucleotides match TRBD1. V lost 4 bases and J lost 2; bases outside the gene matches: 9. CDR3 length equals 16 residues. CDR1 is SGDLS, CDR2 YYNGEE, per germline.

CDR3: CASSDNRGGGYGYTF. For the CDR3, the DNA is TGTGCCAGCAGTGATAACAGGGGAGGTGGCTATGGCTACACCTTC. J is TRBJ1-2 and V is TRBV25-1; the match to TRBD1 covers 7 bases. The germline gives CDR1 MGHDK, CDR2 SYGVNS. This CDR3 is 15 amino acids long. Trimming took 3 bases from V and 4 from J; bases not matched to a gene: 8.

This clone was recorded once. The J gene is TRBJ1-1, the V gene TRBV10-2; D unclear. Per the germline V gene, CDR1 is WSHSY and CDR2 is SAAADI. The CDR3 runs 14 residues. Trimming pared 7 bases from V and 3 bases from J, leaving 15 bases between. The CDR3, as DNA: TGCGCCAGCATTGGGCCCCTACGAGACACTGAAGCTTTCTTT. Translated, it gives CASIGPLRDTEAFF.